There are a few counts of the clone carrying this T cell receptor beta chain. TCRdb reprocessed the PCR reads via MiXCR and lists one record per CDR3 protein. This sample has under 650,000 distinct CDR3 sequences; just under 20% occur once, and the top ten carry approximately 0.9%. The data are from a study of molecular identifiers for immune sequencing clone quantification. CDR1 and CDR2 from the germline V gene are SGHRS and YFSETQ. V shed 3 bases, J shed 1 base, and the junction held 9 bases outside the gene matches. The CDR3 has 16 residues. V is TRBV5-1 and J is TRBJ1-2; 7 bases are shared with TRBD1. What was sequenced was naive CD8+ T cells from blood, with Jurkat cell RNA spiked in. Subset reported: FACS-sorted CD8+CD4-CCR7+CD45RA+ naive T cells. This TCR came from a human donor in good health. Some libraries in this study had Jurkat cell RNA spiked in. CDR3 sequence reads: CASSSTGTEYNYGYTF. The CDR3 DNA reads as TGCGCCAGCAGCTCAACCGGGACAGAGTATAACTATGGCTACACCTTC.